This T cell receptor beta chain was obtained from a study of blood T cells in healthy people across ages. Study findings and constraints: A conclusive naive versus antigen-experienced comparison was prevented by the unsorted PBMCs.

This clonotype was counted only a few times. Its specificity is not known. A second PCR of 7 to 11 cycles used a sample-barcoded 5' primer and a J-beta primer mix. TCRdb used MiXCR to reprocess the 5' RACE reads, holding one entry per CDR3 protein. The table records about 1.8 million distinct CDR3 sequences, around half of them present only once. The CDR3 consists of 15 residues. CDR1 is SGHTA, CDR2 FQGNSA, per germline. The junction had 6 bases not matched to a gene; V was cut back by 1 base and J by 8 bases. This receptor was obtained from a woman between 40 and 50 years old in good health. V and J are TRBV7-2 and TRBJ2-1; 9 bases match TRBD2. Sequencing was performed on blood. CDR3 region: CASSLGGTSPHEQFF. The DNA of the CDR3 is TGTGCCAGCAGCTTAGGGGGGACTAGCCCCCATGAGCAGTTCTTC.